The 5 T cell receptor beta chains presented below share a single source sample, sequenced in a study of T cell responses to AZD1222 COVID-19 vaccine. Measured with immunoSEQ multiplex PCR; TCRdb has only the in-frame clones, and not every one. This sample yields fewer than 100,000 clones, of which approximately 90% are seen a single time; about 13% belongs to the top ten. The sample consisted of peripheral blood, taken on day 0 of AZD1222 vaccination. The receptors derive from an adult in good health.

V and J are TRBV18 and TRBJ2-3, with 9 bases that match TRBD1. V shed 7 bases and J 5 bases; nucleotides not matched to a gene: 7. The germline V gene has CDR1 KGHSH and CDR2 LQKENI. The CDR3 runs to 14 residues. For the CDR3, the DNA is TGTGCCAGCTTGTGGGGACAGGGCGTAGATACGCAGTATTTT. Encoded protein: CASLWGQGVDTQYF.

Written as DNA, the CDR3 is TGTGCCAGCAGCTCCTTGGACAGGCGGAACACTGAAGCTTTCTTT. It translates to CASSSLDRRNTEAFF. The chain is built from TRBV7-3 and TRBJ1-1; 7 bases are shared with TRBD1. Germline V gene lookup returns CDR1 SGHTA and CDR2 FQGTGA. With 4 bases clipped from V and 1 base from J, the junction kept 6 bases outside the gene matches. CDR3 size: 15 residues.

V gene TRBV4-1 combines with J gene TRBJ2-7, with TRBD1 matching over 7 bases. Germline trimming cut 1 base from V and 0 bases from J; bases unmatched to any gene: 15. Looked up from germline, CDR1 is MGHRA and CDR2 is YSYEKL. CDR3 size: 19 residues. The CDR3 DNA follows: TGCGCCAGCAGCCAAGCCCGTCGGGGAAGGGGGCAAAGCTCCTACGAGCAGTACTTC. Protein product: CASSQARRGRGQSSYEQYF.

The chain links TRBV5-1 to TRBJ1-3; 8 bases align to TRBD1. The germline V gene has CDR1 SGHRS and CDR2 YFSETQ. The CDR3 runs 13 residues. Losses at the gene ends were 2 bases for V and 8 bases for J; bases not matched to a gene: 3. CDR3: CASSLGQGYTIYF. CDR3 coding DNA: TGCGCCAGCAGCTTAGGACAGGGCTACACCATATATTTT.

The rearrangement links TRBV9 to TRBJ2-3, with D maybe TRBD2 (6 bases). The CDR3 totals 16 residues. V was cut by 3 bases and J by 0 bases, with 14 bases left in between. Germline V gene lookup returns CDR1 SGDLS and CDR2 YYNGEE. The CDR3 DNA follows: TGTGCCAGCAGCGCCAACCCGGGACTTAGCACAGATACGCAGTATTTT. Translating it yields CASSANPGLSTDTQYF.